The 25 T cell receptor beta chains below come from one sample, sequenced in a study of blood T cell repertoires in COVID-19. The table came from immunoSEQ multiplex PCR; TCRdb's copy has only in-frame clones and leaves some out. The sample yields around 140,000 clones, 75% to 85% seen once. The sequenced sample was peripheral blood. Receptor source: a man between 65 and 85 years old who had recovered from COVID-19.

The CDR3 region is CASSHKGLAGTNSYEQYF. Here the CDR3 DNA reads TGTGCCAGCTCGCACAAGGGACTAGCGGGGACCAACTCCTACGAGCAGTACTTC. This chain joins TRBV18 and TRBJ2-7; 13 bases fit TRBD2. The CDR3 sequence is 18 residues long. J gave up 0 bases and V 6 bases, and 11 bases lay outside the gene matches. Germline CDR1 KGHSH, CDR2 LQKENI.

This clone occurred a few times. This chain joins TRBV7-9 and TRBJ2-7, with D perhaps matching TRBD1 (5 bases). CDR1 SEHNR and CDR2 FQNEAQ come from the germline V gene (reference sequence). Between the trimmed V and J ends, which lost 7 bases and 0 bases, there was a span of 22 bases. The CDR3 contains 17 residues. CDR3 in DNA: TGTGCCAGCATGGACACGTGGGTACCTAGGAGCTCCTACGAGCAGTACTTC. Its translation is CASMDTWVPRSSYEQYF.

The J gene is TRBJ2-1, the V gene TRBV9; 7 bases agree with TRBD2. Losses at the gene ends were 3 bases for V and 5 bases for J; bases not matched to a gene: 8. The CDR3 runs to 15 residues. CDR1 SGDLS and CDR2 YYNGEE come from the germline V gene. CDR3 nucleotides: TGTGCCAGCAGCGGGGGGAGGGAAGGACACAATGAGCAGTTCTTC. It specifies CASSGGREGHNEQFF.

The chain employs TRBV19 and TRBJ2-7; unclear D gene. CDR1 and CDR2 (germline): LNHDA, SQIVND (reference sequence). V was pared by 5 bases and J by 3 bases, with 20 bases between. The CDR3 totals 16 residues. CDR3 region: CASSERPTPPGYEQYF. In nucleotides, the CDR3 is TGTGCCAGTAGTGAGCGCCCGACTCCCCCGGGCTACGAGCAGTACTTC.

The sample holds a few counts of this clone. This sequence joins TRBV6-5 and TRBJ2-1; D perhaps matches TRBD1 (6 bases). This CDR3 has 14 amino acids. V lost 7 bases and J 1 base, leaving 11 bases between the germline ends. The germline CDR1 and CDR2 sequences are MNHEY and SVGAGI. The CDR3 DNA reads as TGTGCCAGCAAGGGGACATTGTCCTACAATGAGCAGTTCTTC. This sequence encodes CASKGTLSYNEQFF.

The chain is built from TRBV5-4 and TRBJ2-2; 11 nucleotides line up with TRBD2. Trimming at V came to 4 bases and at J to 3 bases, leaving 8 bases not matched to a gene. This CDR3 is built from 17 residues. In germline, CDR1 is SGHNT, CDR2 YYREEE (reference sequence). CDR3 nucleotides: TGTGCCAGCAGCACCGGGACTAGCGGACGATACACCGGGGAGCTGTTTTTT. Translated: CASSTGTSGRYTGELFF.

This chain links TRBV19 with TRBJ2-3; 12 positions agree with TRBD1. The CDR3 is made up of 16 amino acids. Per germline, CDR1 LNHDA and CDR2 SQIVND (reference sequence). The ends lost 7 bases at V and 3 bases at J; junction bases unmatched: 8. The CDR3: CASTRDRGQGTDTQYF. In DNA form, the CDR3 reads TGTGCCAGTACCCGGGACAGGGGGCAGGGGACAGATACGCAGTATTTT.

The V gene is TRBV7-2, the J gene TRBJ2-1; 10 bases are shared with TRBD2. Germline V gene lookup returns CDR1 SGHTA and CDR2 FQGNSA. The CDR3 is 15 residues long. V dropped 2 bases and J dropped 10; count of bases not matched to a gene: 8. For the CDR3, the DNA is TGTGCCAGCAGCTTAATCCTAGCGGGAGTAGGGGAGCAGTTCTTC. Residues: CASSLILAGVGEQFF.

This clone came up a few times. The chain joins TRBV5-1 to TRBJ1-3; no reliable D call. Germline V gene data show CDR1 as SGHRS and CDR2 as YFSETQ. Trimming took 4 bases from V and 7 from J, leaving 18 bases between them. The CDR3 loop spans 15 amino acids. CDR3 sequence reads: CASSLDTASGNTIYF. DNA for the CDR3: TGCGCCAGCAGCCTCGACACGGCCTCGGGGAACACCATATATTTT.

V usage is TRBV10-3 and J usage is TRBJ2-3, with 14 bases matching TRBD2. With V trimmed by 6 bases and J by 5 bases, 4 bases remained unmatched. The CDR3 is 15 amino acids. Germline V gives CDR1 ENHRY, CDR2 SYGVKD. The CDR3 bases are TGTGCCATCAGGGGACTAGCGGGAGAGGTAGATACGCAGTATTTT. Translating gives CAIRGLAGEVDTQYF.

The gene calls are TRBV27 and TRBJ2-1, with D possibly being TRBD2 (5 bases). Germline CDR1 is MNHEY and CDR2 is SMNVEV (reference sequence). The CDR3 is 15 amino acids. Trimming took off 3 bases at V and 4 bases at J, with 13 bases between the two ends. The CDR3 nucleotides read TGTGCCAGCAGTTTCGACTATCCCCTATACAATGAGCAGTTCTTC. This gives the protein CASSFDYPLYNEQFF.

This clone was detected a few times. This chain links TRBV19 with TRBJ1-2; D is possibly TRBD1 (6 bases). CDR3 size: 15 residues. The germline V and J ends were trimmed by 4 bases and 4 bases, with 16 bases remaining between them. Germline CDR1 is LNHDA and CDR2 is SQIVND (reference sequence). This CDR3 is CASSNRQEWGYGYTF. The CDR3 DNA sequence: TGTGCCAGTAGTAACCGACAGGAATGGGGCTATGGCTACACCTTC. Complete variable domain (other parts from reference TRBV19 and TRBJ1-2): DGGITQSPKYLFRKEGQNVTLSCEQNLNHDAMYWYRQDPGQGLRLIYYSQIVNDFQKGDIAEGYSVSREKKESFPLTVTSAQKNPTAFYLCASSNRQEWGYGYTFGSGTRLTVV.

The V and J genes are TRBV5-8 and TRBJ2-1; a possible D gene is TRBD2 (5 bases). CDR3 length: 16 amino acids. Trimming took off 1 base at V and 9 bases at J, with 20 bases between the two ends. Germline CDR1 is SGHTS and CDR2 is YDEGEE. The CDR3 region is CASSLLRLAVLTEQFF. Here the CDR3 DNA reads TGTGCCAGCAGCTTGCTTCGGCTAGCAGTCCTCACTGAGCAGTTCTTC.

The CDR3 region is CASSHLLAGGRTDTQYF. The CDR3 DNA reads TGTGCCAGCAGTCACCTCCTAGCGGGAGGGCGGACAGATACGCAGTATTTT. The chain is built from TRBV6-6 and TRBJ2-3; 12 bases line up with TRBD2. The junction had 9 bases not matched to a gene; V was cut back by 5 bases and J by 3 bases. The CDR3 sequence is 17 residues long. Germline-derived CDR1 and CDR2 are MNHNY and SVGAGI (reference sequence).

The chain recombines TRBV30 with TRBJ1-1, with 7 bases lining up with TRBD1. The CDR3 is made up of 13 amino acids. The J segment lost 7 bases and the V segment lost 1 base, leaving 6 bases of the junction unmatched. Germline CDR1 and CDR2: GTSNPN and SVGIG (reference sequence). CDR3 sequence (DNA): TGTGCCTGGAGTGGACAGGGTTTTGGTGAAGCTTTCTTT. Amino acids: CAWSGQGFGEAFF.

The gene calls are TRBV10-3 and TRBJ2-1; 8 bases agree with TRBD2. Germline loops: CDR1 ENHRY, CDR2 SYGVKD. This CDR3 has 20 residues. J was trimmed by 1 base and V by 4 bases; bases with no gene match: 18. CDR3 residues: CAISAGPGRGAEMSYNEQFF. The CDR3 DNA reads TGTGCCATCAGTGCTGGTCCCGGGAGGGGGGCGGAGATGTCCTACAATGAGCAGTTCTTC.

The chain is built from TRBV30 and TRBJ1-1, with D possibly being TRBD1 (5 bases). This CDR3 comprises 13 residues. The V end lost 0 bases, the J end lost 1 base, and 6 bases lay between the germline ends. CDR1 and CDR2 from the germline V gene are GTSNPN and SVGIG (reference sequence). CDR3 in DNA: TGTGCCTGGAGTGTCGACAGGAACACTGAAGCTTTCTTT. This gives the protein CAWSVDRNTEAFF. The full variable domain, in which reference TRBV30 and TRBJ1-1 provide the parts outside the CDR3, is SQTIHQWPATLVQPVGSPLSLECTVEGTSNPNLYWYRQAAGRGLQLLFYSVGIGQISSEVPQNLSASRPQDRQFILSSKKLLLSDSGFYLCAWSVDRNTEAFFGQGTRLTVV.

This chain connects TRBV5-8 to TRBJ2-3; TRBD2 matches 10 bases. The CDR3 length is 16 residues. With 4 bases clipped from V and 0 bases from J, the junction kept 5 bases outside the gene matches. Per germline, CDR1 SGHTS and CDR2 YDEGEE. As DNA, the CDR3 is TGTGCCAGCAGCCCTCGGACTAGCGGCAGCACAGATACGCAGTATTTT. Its protein product is CASSPRTSGSTDTQYF.

The J gene is TRBJ2-3, the V gene TRBV18, with 7 nucleotides matching TRBD2. Unmatched junction bases numbered 5, after V lost 3 bases and J lost 5 bases. Germline CDR1 and CDR2: KGHSH and LQKENI. This CDR3 comprises 14 residues. The CDR3 DNA sequence: TGTGCCAGCTCACCGGGGAGGGGCGAAGATACGCAGTATTTT. Amino acids: CASSPGRGEDTQYF.

The chain carries TRBV4-1 and TRBJ2-1; 10 bases are a match to TRBD2. The CDR3 extends over 16 amino acids. The V and J ends lost 3 bases and 6 bases, in that order; junction bases with no gene match: 8. Germline CDR1 and CDR2: MGHRA and YSYEKL. This chain's CDR3 is CASSHLGLAEINEQFF. CDR3 nucleotide sequence: TGCGCCAGCAGCCACCTTGGACTAGCGGAGATCAATGAGCAGTTCTTC.

The J gene is TRBJ2-7, the V gene TRBV7-2, with 7 bases identical to TRBD2. The CDR3 extends over 15 amino acids. The junction had 8 bases not matched to a gene; V was cut back by 2 bases and J by 4 bases. Germline values: CDR1 SGHTA, CDR2 FQGNSA. The CDR3 sequence is CASSLRASGTYEQYF. The CDR3 region has the DNA TGTGCCAGCAGCTTACGGGCTAGCGGTACTTACGAGCAGTACTTC.

The chain couples TRBV5-4 to TRBJ2-5, with 14 bases fitting TRBD2. Germline V CDR1 and CDR2: SGHNT, YYREEE (reference sequence). This CDR3 is built from 15 residues. V was clipped by 3 bases and J by 7 bases; unmatched bases: 5. The CDR3 loop reads CASSSPGLAGVTQYF. The CDR3 coding sequence is TGTGCCAGCAGCTCGCCGGGACTAGCGGGAGTGACCCAGTACTTC.

The V call is TRBV4-1, the J call TRBJ1-1, with D uncertain. CDR3 length equals 14 residues. The V and J ends lost 0 bases and 1 base respectively, with 6 bases between them. Germline-derived CDR1 and CDR2 are MGHRA and YSYEKL. The CDR3 DNA reads TGCGCCAGCAGCCAAGAAACAAGGAACACTGAAGCTTTCTTT. It translates to CASSQETRNTEAFF.

V is TRBV4-1 and J is TRBJ2-3, with TRBD2 matching over 12 bases. With V trimmed by 1 base and J by 0 bases, 5 bases remained unmatched. CDR1 and CDR2 (germline): MGHRA, YSYEKL. This CDR3 is built from 18 residues. The CDR3 DNA is TGCGCCAGCAGCCAAGCTCTGCTAGCGGGAGGGAGCACAGATACGCAGTATTTT. Translating gives CASSQALLAGGSTDTQYF.

The chain links TRBV6-6 to TRBJ2-2, with unresolved D. The CDR3 consists of 14 residues. Germline values: CDR1 MNHNY, CDR2 SVGAGI (reference sequence). The V gene lost 1 base and the J gene lost 8 bases, with 11 bases spanning the gap. The CDR3 coding sequence is TGTGCCAGCAGTTACTGGTCCGAGGCTGGGGAGCTGTTTTTT. This sequence encodes CASSYWSEAGELFF.